The clone carrying this TCR beta chain was seen at least ten times. The antigen is undetermined. PCR used 60 Vbeta primers and 13 Jbeta primers. The data were produced by immunoSEQ multiplex PCR, yet TCRdb's version contains in-frame clones alone and is incomplete. The sample lists 150,000 to 250,000 clones, about four fifths occurring once. This record belongs to a study of cytomegalovirus exposure and HLA in healthy donors. On the study more broadly: The study's early data release held about 77 million unique TCRs from HLA-typed donors.

Points from the study as a whole: In a later analysis, HLA-C alleles had the fewest associated TCRs, DRB1 alleles the most.

Germline V CDR1 and CDR2: MNHEY, SVGAGI. This CDR3 region has 15 residues. Deletions cut 2 bases from V and 2 bases from J, with 13 bases between. This receptor was obtained from a girl aged 5-17 years in good health and CMV-seropositive. V and J are TRBV6-5 and TRBJ2-7, with D possibly matching TRBD2 (7 bases). What was sequenced was PBMCs. In DNA form, the CDR3 reads TGTGCCAGCAGTTACATCGCGGGGGCCCCCTACGAGCAGTACTTC. This codes for CASSYIAGAPYEQYF.